The text below deals with one T cell receptor beta chain. Original methodology: Quantification of nucleated cells was approximated via reference gene primer amplification. This table comes from immunoSEQ multiplex PCR, and its TCRdb copy is limited to in-frame clones, with some not included. Clone size and the V and J calls come from that table; the DNA yielded D and trimming. Of 140,000 to 150,000 clones listed, around 89% were seen once; the top ten hold around 1.3%. Which cohort a participant joined came from the clinical history participants gave. The data derive from a study of blood T cell repertoires in COVID-19. Study background: PBMCs, B-cell-depleted T cells, or T cells provided the cDNA or gDNA that made up the material.

Per the germline V gene, CDR1 is SEHNR and CDR2 is FQNEAQ (reference sequence). The ends were cut back, 1 base at V and 5 bases at J, with 12 bases in the middle. The CDR3 is made up of 15 amino acids. The sequenced material came from PBMCs or T cells enriched from blood (not recorded which). The genes are TRBV7-9 and TRBJ2-1; tentative D call: TRBD1 (7 bases). The receptor was derived from a woman aged 25-40 years with acute COVID-19. The CDR3 region is CASSLVGGGNNEQFF. In DNA, the CDR3 is TGTGCCAGCAGCTTAGTAGGAGGGGGCAACAATGAGCAGTTCTTC.